One T cell receptor (beta chain) is described in this entry. What this receptor recognizes is not known. No much larger clone exists at a distance of one base, and base qualities are not known. TCR CDR3 regions were amplified from genomic DNA by multiplex PCR using the deep immunoSEQ assay. Extracted genomic DNA from each cell subset was spread evenly across all wells of several immunoSEQ 96-well plates, with each plate serving as a replicate. For sorted subsets, each replicate PCR was loaded with approximately 200 ng genomic DNA, equivalent to approximately 27,000 T cell genomes. Purified libraries were measured with a Qubit 3.0 fluorometer, size-checked on a Bioanalyzer 2100, and measured again with the KAPA Library Quantification kit. Every immunoSEQ 96-well plate was sequenced on a separate single-read 150-cycle Illumina NextSeq 550 flow cell. On the authors' methods: Because the immunoSEQ output included only junctional sequences and no quality scores, the filtering could not be the same as the filtering used for full-length reads. To assign V/J genes and CDR3, sequences were annotated against IMGT germline references using PyIR, a Python wrapper for IgBLAST v1.9. Any read was removed if the V/J assignment was weak (E-value above 1e-6), the CDR3 was missing, or the read contained stop codons, out-of-frame junctions, or ambiguous translated residues. V3J clonotypes were defined as sequences sharing an identical inferred V gene, J gene, and CDR3 amino acid sequence. Percentage overlap between repertoires was computed as shared unique clonotypes divided by the size of the smaller repertoire. Repertoire richness was assessed with RTK rarefaction, the Chao1 estimator, and Recon v2.1 estimates of unobserved clonotypes. Generation probabilities were computed with OLGA for all TCRbeta clonotypes obtained by the gDNA method from a handful of donors. Held by TCRdb, this immuneACCESS table contains in-frame sequences only and omits some clones. Under half of the omission traces to an unresolved V gene where checked; the cause of the rest is unknown. The V and J calls and clone size were taken over from that table, and D and trimming were inferred from the DNA. Present in this sample are 1,400,000 or so clones, 98% of which were seen just once. The top ten constitute about 0.35% of the sample.

The germline V gene encodes CDR1 SNHLY and CDR2 FYNNEI. CDR3 length: 14 amino acids, cysteine to phenylalanine. The entry retains the CDR3 DNA only, 42 bases that are in frame from base 1. The junction shows trimming of 4 bases on V and 1 base on J, plus 7 bases between the germline ends. This entry belongs to a study of shared clonotypes between healthy human individuals (dated by TCRdb to about 2020). For the wider study: The cohort included a few men and a couple of women between 18 and 49 years of age. Leukapheresis yielded between about 0.85 and 10 billion PBMCs per donor. For each donor, CD4 naive and CD4 memory were each given three plates, CD8 naive was given two plates, and CD8 memory was given one plate. To increase sequencing depth and limit assay-specific biases, different laboratories used diverse techniques to prepare libraries and sequence TCR repertoires. The study deeply sequenced blood TCR repertoires of several healthy adults to estimate repertoire size and the extent of clonotype sharing between individuals.

The donors were healthy, HIV-negative adults who had no recently reported acute infections or vaccinations. Only Caucasian adults living in Nashville, Tennessee, USA were represented among the donors. Magnetic negative selection was used to enrich CD4+ T cells, after which naive cells were positively selected on CD45RA and the negative fraction became the memory subset. Blood was obtained by leukapheresis, after which PBMCs were separated by Ficoll-Histopaque density gradient centrifugation and cryopreserved in liquid nitrogen vapor phase. Analytical flow cytometry was used to check the purity and quantity of every magnetically sorted T cell population. Genomic DNA was isolated from each sorted fraction and quantified by UV absorbance on a Nanodrop 2000c. The paper's findings and limits, for the study overall: Pairwise subsampling indicated that sequencing depth was expected to affect the degree of clonotype sharing among donors. Compared with non-shared clonotypes, the clonotypes found in all four sorted-subset donors had higher generation probabilities. Only blood was sampled, and tissue TCR repertoires likely differ from those in blood. The genetic and exposure-history diversity represented was limited by the small number of donors. Across a few donors, approximately 5% of naive CD4, roughly 3.5% of naive CD8, around 2.1% of memory CD4, and approximately 0.42% of memory CD8 clonotypes were shared. Larger estimated clonotype richness was generally found for naive subsets than for memory subsets. Rarefaction of sorted-subset datasets indicated incomplete sequencing despite the large sequencing depth.

Sequencing input: naive CD4+ T cells sorted from blood. The sample's cell subset or site label, in plain terms: CD45RA+ positively selected. Rearrangement joined TRBV2 to TRBJ2-2, with the D gene uncertain. The TCR was taken from a man younger than 45 in good health. The sequenced DNA: TGTGCCAGCAGTGTCGCCAGGAACACCGGGGAGCTGTTTTTT. Its protein product is CASSVARNTGELFF.